This T cell receptor (beta chain) was recorded in a study of blood T cell repertoires in COVID-19. Study context: Samples came from the United States, Italy and Spain, spanning acute and convalescent COVID-19.

Repertoires were generated with immunoSEQ multiplex PCR, while TCRdb's copy carries only in-frame clones and drops some. The repertoire holds about 430,000 clones, with 80% to 90% as singletons. Either two negative PCRs, clearance, or symptom resolution qualified Cohort 3 donors as recovered. The TCR originated in a man aged 25 to 40 who had recovered from COVID-19. Sequences were obtained from PBMCs or T cells enriched from blood (not recorded which).

The CDR3 sequence: CASRRDRADTQYF. CDR3 sequence (DNA): TGTGCCAGCAGACGGGACAGGGCAGATACGCAGTATTTT. The chain employs TRBV6-5 and TRBJ2-3; 9 bases are a match to TRBD1. Germline CDR1 reads MNHEY; CDR2 reads SVGAGI. Trimming took 6 bases from V and 4 from J; bases not matched to a gene: 2. The CDR3 spans 13 residues.